Detailed here is one T cell receptor beta chain. What it recognizes is unknown. This sample was taken from a study of T cell responses to AZD1222 COVID-19 vaccine. Points from the study as a whole: Only five to seven AZD1222 recipients were seropositive at baseline.

V was pared by 6 bases and J by 1 base, with 9 bases between. The CDR3 has 13 residues. Profiling relied on immunoSEQ multiplex PCR, and the TCRdb table lists in-frame clones only, not all of them. There are over 95,000 clones in the sample; 85% to 90% occur only once, and 7.5% lies in the top ten. The rearrangement links TRBV12-3 or TRBV12-4 to TRBJ1-1, with TRBD1 as a possible D gene (5 bases). Sequenced here: peripheral blood, sampled on day 0 of AZD1222 vaccination. This clonotype was obtained from an adult in good health. CDR3 amino acids: CASREQENTEAFF. DNA of the CDR3: TGTGCCAGCAGAGAACAGGAGAACACTGAAGCTTTCTTT.